A selection of T cell receptor beta chains follows, all from one sample in a study of cytomegalovirus exposure and HLA in healthy donors. Using immunoSEQ multiplex PCR, the repertoire was profiled, and TCRdb retains in-frame clones only, with some absent. The repertoire consists of approximately 180,000 clones, with roughly 85% occurring once and the leading ten covering less than 2%. Sequenced sample: PBMCs. The receptors were gathered from a woman aged 18-29 years in good health and CMV-seronegative. Each CDR3 is given with its conserved first and last residue. Each record gives: J gene, D gene, V gene, CDR3 length, CDR3 protein, CDR3 DNA. The D gene is left open where the match is weak.

j_call: TRBJ1-2
d_call: -
v_call: TRBV6-5
cdr3_length: 16
cdr3_aa: CASSYGGGASNYGYTF
cdr3_nt: TGTGCCAGCAGTTACGGGGGGGGTGCTTCTAACTATGGCTACACCTTC

j_call: TRBJ2-5
d_call: TRBD1
v_call: TRBV4-1
cdr3_length: 17
cdr3_aa: CASSQTADRGLLETQYF
cdr3_nt: TGCGCCAGCAGCCAAACCGCTGACAGGGGGCTTCTAGAGACCCAGTACTTC

j_call: TRBJ2-1
d_call: TRBD2
v_call: TRBV28
cdr3_length: 19
cdr3_aa: CASSLGRFWREGLGNEQFF
cdr3_nt: TGTGCCAGCAGTTTAGGAAGATTCTGGCGGGAGGGCCTCGGCAATGAGCAGTTCTTC

j_call: TRBJ1-4
d_call: TRBD1
v_call: TRBV27
cdr3_length: 18
cdr3_aa: CASSPGGDRGLTNEKLFF
cdr3_nt: TGTGCCAGCAGTCCGGGGGGGGACAGGGGTTTAACTAATGAAAAACTGTTTTTT

j_call: TRBJ2-7
d_call: TRBD1
v_call: TRBV27
cdr3_length: 17
cdr3_aa: CASSLAALGTGNYEQYF
cdr3_nt: TGTGCCAGCAGTTTAGCGGCCCTTGGGACAGGGAACTACGAGCAGTACTTC

j_call: TRBJ1-3
d_call: -
v_call: TRBV4-3
cdr3_length: 16
cdr3_aa: CASSQEGPGSGNTIYF
cdr3_nt: TGCGCCAGCAGCCAAGAGGGTCCAGGATCTGGAAACACCATATATTTT

j_call: TRBJ1-1
d_call: -
v_call: TRBV6-1
cdr3_length: 12
cdr3_aa: CASSISEGEAFF
cdr3_nt: TGTGCCAGCAGCATATCAGAGGGTGAAGCTTTCTTT

j_call: TRBJ2-7
d_call: -
v_call: TRBV10-2
cdr3_length: 13
cdr3_aa: CASYKQGRGEQYF
cdr3_nt: TGCGCCAGTTATAAACAGGGACGGGGCGAGCAGTACTTC

j_call: TRBJ2-2
d_call: -
v_call: TRBV5-4
cdr3_length: 15
cdr3_aa: CASSLSADGTGELFF
cdr3_nt: TGTGCCAGCAGCTTGTCGGCGGATGGTACCGGGGAGCTGTTTTTT

j_call: TRBJ2-3
d_call: -
v_call: TRBV28
cdr3_length: 14
cdr3_aa: CASSFGQISDTQYF
cdr3_nt: TGTGCCAGCAGTTTCGGACAGATATCAGATACGCAGTATTTT

j_call: TRBJ2-1
d_call: -
v_call: TRBV21-1
cdr3_length: 15
cdr3_aa: CASSFGQATDNEQFF
cdr3_nt: TGTGCCAGCAGCTTCGGACAGGCCACTGACAATGAGCAGTTCTTC

j_call: TRBJ2-5
d_call: -
v_call: TRBV7-2
cdr3_length: 13
cdr3_aa: CASSLRQGETQYF
cdr3_nt: TGTGCCAGCAGCTTAAGACAAGGAGAGACCCAGTACTTC

j_call: TRBJ1-1
d_call: -
v_call: TRBV7-8
cdr3_length: 16
cdr3_aa: CASSRFEGVSSNEAFF
cdr3_nt: TGTGCCAGCAGCCGCTTTGAGGGGGTCTCCTCGAATGAAGCTTTCTTT

j_call: TRBJ1-1
d_call: -
v_call: TRBV5-1
cdr3_length: 15
cdr3_aa: CASSFSGPQNTEAFF
cdr3_nt: TGCGCCAGCAGCTTTTCTGGGCCCCAGAACACTGAAGCTTTCTTT

j_call: TRBJ1-5
d_call: -
v_call: TRBV28
cdr3_length: 15
cdr3_aa: CASSRGQLSNQPQHF
cdr3_nt: TGTGCCAGCAGTCGAGGACAGTTATCCAATCAGCCCCAGCATTTT